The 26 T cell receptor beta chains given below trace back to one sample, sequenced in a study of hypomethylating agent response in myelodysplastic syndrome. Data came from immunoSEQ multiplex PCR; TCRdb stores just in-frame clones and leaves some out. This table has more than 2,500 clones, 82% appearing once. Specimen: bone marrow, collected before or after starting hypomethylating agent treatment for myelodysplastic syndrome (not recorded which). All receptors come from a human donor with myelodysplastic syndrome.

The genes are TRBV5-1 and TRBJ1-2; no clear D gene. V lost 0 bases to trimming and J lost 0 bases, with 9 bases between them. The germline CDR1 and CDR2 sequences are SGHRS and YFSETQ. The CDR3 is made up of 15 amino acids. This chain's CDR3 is CASSLEARANYGYTF. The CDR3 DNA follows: TGCGCCAGCAGCTTGGAGGCGAGAGCTAACTATGGCTACACCTTC.

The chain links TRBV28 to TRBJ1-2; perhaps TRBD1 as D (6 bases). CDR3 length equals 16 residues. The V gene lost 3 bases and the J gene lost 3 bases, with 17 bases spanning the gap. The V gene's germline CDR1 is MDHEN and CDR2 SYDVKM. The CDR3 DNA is TGTGCCAGCAGTTTTCTGGGGGGCAGGAAGGACTATGGCTACACCTTC. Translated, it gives CASSFLGGRKDYGYTF.

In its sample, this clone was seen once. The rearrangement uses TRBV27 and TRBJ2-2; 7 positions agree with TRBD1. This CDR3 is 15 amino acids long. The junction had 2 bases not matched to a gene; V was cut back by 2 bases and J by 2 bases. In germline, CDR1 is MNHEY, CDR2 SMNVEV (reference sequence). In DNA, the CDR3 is TGTGCCAGCAGTTTAGGGACAGCAAACACCGGGGAGCTGTTTTTT. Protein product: CASSLGTANTGELFF.

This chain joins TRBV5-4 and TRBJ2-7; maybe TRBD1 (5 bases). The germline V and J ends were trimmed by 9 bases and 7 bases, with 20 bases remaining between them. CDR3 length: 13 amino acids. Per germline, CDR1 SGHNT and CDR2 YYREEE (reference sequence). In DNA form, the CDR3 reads TGTGCCACCCGTTCAGGACATGCGTGGGAGCAGTACTTC. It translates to CATRSGHAWEQYF. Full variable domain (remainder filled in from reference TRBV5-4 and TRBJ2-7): ETGVTQSPTHLIKTRGQQVTLRCSSQSGHNTVSWYQQALGQGPQFIFQYYREEENGRGNFPPRFSGLQFPNYSSELNVNALELDDSALYLCATRSGHAWEQYFGPGTRLTVT.

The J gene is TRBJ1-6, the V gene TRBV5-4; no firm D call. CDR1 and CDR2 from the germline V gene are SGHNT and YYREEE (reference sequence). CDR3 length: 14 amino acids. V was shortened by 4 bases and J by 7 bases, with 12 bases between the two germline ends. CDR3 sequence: CASSPVDGNSPLHF. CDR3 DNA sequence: TGTGCCAGCAGCCCCGTGGACGGGAATTCACCCCTCCACTTT.

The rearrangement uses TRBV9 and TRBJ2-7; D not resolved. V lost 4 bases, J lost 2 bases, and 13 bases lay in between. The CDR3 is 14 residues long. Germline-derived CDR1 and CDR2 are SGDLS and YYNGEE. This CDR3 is CASSPQGSTYEQYF. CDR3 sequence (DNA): TGTGCCAGCAGCCCTCAAGGGTCCACCTACGAGCAGTACTTC.

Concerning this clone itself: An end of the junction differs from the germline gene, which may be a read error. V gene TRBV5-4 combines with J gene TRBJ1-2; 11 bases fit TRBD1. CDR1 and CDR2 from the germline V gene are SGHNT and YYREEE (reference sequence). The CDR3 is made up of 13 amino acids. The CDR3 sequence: CASSLERGTGGLF. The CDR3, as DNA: TGTGCCAGCAGCTTGGAAAGGGGGACAGGGGGTCTATTC. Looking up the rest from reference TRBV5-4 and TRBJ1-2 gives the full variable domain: ETGVTQSPTHLIKTRGQQVTLRCSSQSGHNTVSWYQQALGQGPQFIFQYYREEENGRGNFPPRFSGLQFPNYSSELNVNALELDDSALYLCASSLERGTGGLFGSGTRLTVV.

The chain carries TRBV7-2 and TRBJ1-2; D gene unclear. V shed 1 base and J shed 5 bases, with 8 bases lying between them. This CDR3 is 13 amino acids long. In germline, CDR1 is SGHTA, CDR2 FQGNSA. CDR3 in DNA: TGTGCCAGCAGCTTAGGGTGGCAGTATGGCTACACCTTC. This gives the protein CASSLGWQYGYTF.

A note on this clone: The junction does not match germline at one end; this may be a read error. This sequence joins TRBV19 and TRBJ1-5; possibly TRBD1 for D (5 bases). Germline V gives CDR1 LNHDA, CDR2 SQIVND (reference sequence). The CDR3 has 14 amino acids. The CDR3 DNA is TGTGCCAATAGTAAAACAGGCCTAGGGCAGCCCCAGCATTTT. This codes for CANSKTGLGQPQHF.

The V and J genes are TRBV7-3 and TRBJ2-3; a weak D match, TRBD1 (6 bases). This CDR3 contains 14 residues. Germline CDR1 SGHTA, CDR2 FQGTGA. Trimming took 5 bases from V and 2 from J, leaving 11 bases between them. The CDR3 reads CASSTGQNTDTQYF. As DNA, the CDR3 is TGTGCCAGCAGCACGGGACAAAACACAGATACGCAGTATTTT.

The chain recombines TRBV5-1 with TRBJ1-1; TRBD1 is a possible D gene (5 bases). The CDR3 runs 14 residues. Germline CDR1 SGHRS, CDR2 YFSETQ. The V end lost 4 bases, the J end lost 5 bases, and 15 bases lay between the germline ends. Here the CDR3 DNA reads TGCGCCAGCAGCACCCAGGGAGGGGATACTGAAGCTTTCTTT. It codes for CASSTQGGDTEAFF.

The CDR3 is CASSQESSLAGLNEQFF. CDR3 nucleotides: TGTGCCAGCAGCCAAGAGAGCTCCCTCGCGGGCCTTAATGAGCAGTTCTTC. The genes are TRBV4-2 and TRBJ2-1, with D tentatively TRBD2 (5 bases). The CDR3 has 17 residues. CDR1 and CDR2 from the germline V gene are LGHNA and YNFKEQ. The germline V and J ends were trimmed by 0 bases and 7 bases, with 19 bases remaining between them.

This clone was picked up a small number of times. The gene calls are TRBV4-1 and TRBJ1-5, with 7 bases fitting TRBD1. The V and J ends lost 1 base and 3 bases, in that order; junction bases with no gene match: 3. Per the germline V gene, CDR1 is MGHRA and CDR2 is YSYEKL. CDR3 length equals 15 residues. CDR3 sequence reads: CASSQAGTVNQPQHF. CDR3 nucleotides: TGCGCCAGCAGCCAAGCCGGGACAGTCAATCAGCCCCAGCATTTT.

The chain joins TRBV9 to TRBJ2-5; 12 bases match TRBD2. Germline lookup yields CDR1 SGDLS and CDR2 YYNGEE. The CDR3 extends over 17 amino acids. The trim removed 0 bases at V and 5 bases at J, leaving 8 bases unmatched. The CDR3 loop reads CASSVGASGRAVETQYF. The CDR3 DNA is TGTGCCAGCAGCGTAGGGGCTAGCGGGAGGGCCGTCGAGACCCAGTACTTC.

DNA for the CDR3: TGCGCCAGCAGCCTGGGACAGGGGGGATCTAATGAAAAACTGTTTTTT. The encoded protein is CASSLGQGGSNEKLFF. The chain links TRBV5-1 to TRBJ1-4; 11 bases are a match to TRBD1. The junction had 5 bases not matched to a gene; V was cut back by 4 bases and J by 3 bases. The germline V gene has CDR1 SGHRS and CDR2 YFSETQ. This CDR3 has 16 amino acids. Using reference TRBV5-1 and TRBJ1-4 for the parts outside the CDR3, the full variable domain is KAGVTQTPRYLIKTRGQQVTLSCSPISGHRSVSWYQQTPGQGLQFLFEYFSETQRNKGNFPGRFSGRQFSNSRSEMNVSTLELGDSALYLCASSLGQGGSNEKLFFGSGTQLSVL.

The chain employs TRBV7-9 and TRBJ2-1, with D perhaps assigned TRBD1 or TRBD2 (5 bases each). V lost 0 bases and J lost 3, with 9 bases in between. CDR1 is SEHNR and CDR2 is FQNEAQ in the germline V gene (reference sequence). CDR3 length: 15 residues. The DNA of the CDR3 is TGTGCCAGCAGCTTAGCGGGGGTCATCTACAATGAGCAGTTCTTC. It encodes CASSLAGVIYNEQFF. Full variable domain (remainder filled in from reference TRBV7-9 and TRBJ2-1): DTGVSQNPRHKITKRGQNVTFRCDPISEHNRLYWYRQTLGQGPEFLTYFQNEAQLEKSRLLSDRFSAERPKGSFSTLEIQRTEQGDSAMYLCASSLAGVIYNEQFFGPGTRLTVL.

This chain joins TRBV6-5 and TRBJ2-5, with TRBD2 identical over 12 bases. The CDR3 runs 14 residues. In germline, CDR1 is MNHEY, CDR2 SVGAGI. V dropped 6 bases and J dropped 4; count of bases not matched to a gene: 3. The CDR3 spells CASRATSGRETQYF. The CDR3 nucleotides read TGTGCCAGCAGGGCGACTAGCGGGAGAGAGACCCAGTACTTC.

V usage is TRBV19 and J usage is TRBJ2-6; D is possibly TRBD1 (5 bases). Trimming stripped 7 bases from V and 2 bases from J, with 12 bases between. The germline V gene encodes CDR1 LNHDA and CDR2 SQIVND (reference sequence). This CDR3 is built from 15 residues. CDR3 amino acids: CASNHQGAGANVLTF. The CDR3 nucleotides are TGTGCCAGTAACCATCAGGGCGCTGGGGCCAACGTCCTGACTTTC.

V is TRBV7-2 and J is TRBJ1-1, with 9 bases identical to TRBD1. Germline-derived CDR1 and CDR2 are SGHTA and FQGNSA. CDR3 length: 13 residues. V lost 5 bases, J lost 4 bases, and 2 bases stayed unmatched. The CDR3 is CASSMTGGTEAFF. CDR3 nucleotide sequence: TGTGCCAGCAGCATGACAGGGGGCACTGAAGCTTTCTTT.

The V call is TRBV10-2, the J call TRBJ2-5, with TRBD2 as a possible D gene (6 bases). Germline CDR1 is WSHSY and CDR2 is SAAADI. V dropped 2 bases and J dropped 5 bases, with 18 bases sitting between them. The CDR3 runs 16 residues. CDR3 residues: CASSESLSGGGETQYF. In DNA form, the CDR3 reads TGCGCCAGCAGTGAGAGTTTAAGCGGAGGAGGGGAGACCCAGTACTTC.

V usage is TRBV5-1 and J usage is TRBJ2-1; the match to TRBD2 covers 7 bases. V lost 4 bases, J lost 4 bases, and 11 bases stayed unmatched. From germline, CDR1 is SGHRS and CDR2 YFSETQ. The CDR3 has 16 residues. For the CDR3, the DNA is TGCGCCAGCAGCCCCGGGCGTCTAGCGGTTTACAATGAGCAGTTCTTC. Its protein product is CASSPGRLAVYNEQFF.

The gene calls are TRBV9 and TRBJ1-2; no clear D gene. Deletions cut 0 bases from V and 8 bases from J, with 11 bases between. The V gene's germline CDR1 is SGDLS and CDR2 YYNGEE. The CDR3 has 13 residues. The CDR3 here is CASSVVEYGGYTF. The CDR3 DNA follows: TGTGCCAGCAGCGTAGTAGAATATGGGGGCTACACCTTC.

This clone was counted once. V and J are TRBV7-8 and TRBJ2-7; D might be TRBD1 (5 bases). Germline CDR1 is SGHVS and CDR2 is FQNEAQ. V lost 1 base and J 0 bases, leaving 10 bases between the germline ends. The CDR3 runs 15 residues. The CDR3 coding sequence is TGTGCCAGCAGCTTAGAGGCAGGGATCTCCTACGAGCAGTACTTC. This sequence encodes CASSLEAGISYEQYF.

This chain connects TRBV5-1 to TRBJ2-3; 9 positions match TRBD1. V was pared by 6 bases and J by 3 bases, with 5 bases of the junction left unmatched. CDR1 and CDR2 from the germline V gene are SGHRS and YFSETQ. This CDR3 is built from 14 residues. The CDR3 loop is CASISGTGTDTQYF. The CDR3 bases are TGCGCCAGCATCTCCGGGACAGGGACAGATACGCAGTATTTT.

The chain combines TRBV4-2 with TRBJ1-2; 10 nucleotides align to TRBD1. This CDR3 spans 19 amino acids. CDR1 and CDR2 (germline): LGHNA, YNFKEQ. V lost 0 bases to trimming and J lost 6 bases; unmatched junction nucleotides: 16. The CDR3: CASSQDPSGQGTVLHGYTF. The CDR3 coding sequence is TGTGCCAGCAGCCAAGATCCCTCGGGACAGGGGACGGTCCTGCATGGCTACACCTTC.

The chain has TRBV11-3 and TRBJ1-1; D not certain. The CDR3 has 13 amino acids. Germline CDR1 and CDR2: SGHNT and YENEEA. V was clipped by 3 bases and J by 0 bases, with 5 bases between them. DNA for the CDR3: TGTGCCAGCAGCTTGACCTTGAACACTGAAGCTTTCTTT. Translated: CASSLTLNTEAFF.